This T cell receptor beta chain was profiled in a study of technical replicates of blood from several donors (dated by TCRdb to 2016 to 2017). Receptor libraries were prepared by the immunoSEQ multiplex PCR assay. As stored in TCRdb, this immuneACCESS dataset retains in-frame rearrangements with V and J assigned. A fraction of the clones does not appear; measured against another copy, unresolved V genes explain less than half of the discrepancy, and the remainder lacks a known reason. Here the sample has 76,000 or so clones; roughly 90% occur a single time. Less than 0.3% of the sample rests with the top ten. Spanning cysteine to phenylalanine, the CDR3 consists of 16 amino acids. The entry retains the CDR3 DNA only, 48 bases that are in frame from base 1. V sheds 6 bases and J sheds 0 bases, leaving 14 bases between their ends. CDR1 MDHEN and CDR2 SYDVKM are derived from the germline V gene. As for this clone: The specificity of this receptor is unknown. No much larger clonotype is one base removed from it; base qualities were not supplied.

The sequence joins TRBV28 to TRBJ2-2; the D gene is perhaps TRBD2, from 5 matching bases. The sequence was collected from a human donor in good health. Sample: T cells isolated from PBMCs. The CDR3 has the sequence CASSPTIGTNTGELFF. At the DNA level, the sequence is TGTGCCAGCAGCCCGACTATTGGAACGAACACCGGGGAGCTGTTTTTT.